The T cell receptor (beta chain) described here comes from a study of blood T cell repertoires in COVID-19 (dated by TCRdb to about 2020). Describing the broader study: Samples from collaborators originated in the United States, Italy and Spain and spanned both the acute and convalescent phases of COVID-19. Where HLA class I and class II types were available, the types were taken from metadata supplied by the sample provider, not from assay-based typing. Deeply sampled blood TCRbeta repertoires from subjects exposed to, actively infected with, or recovered from COVID-19 were included in the dataset. The samples were drawn from two sources: the first 160 participants of the ongoing ImmuneRACE study, and some 1,300 subjects contributed by 6 global collaborators. The repertoires were made available in a free public database intended to serve as a resource for research on the immune response to SARS-CoV-2. The prospective study material was composed of cDNA or gDNA derived from T cells, B-cell-depleted T cells, or PBMCs. Sample metadata almost always included a de-identified subject ID, COVID-19 status, age in years and sex.

TCRbeta CDR3 regions were amplified from genomic DNA using the immunoSEQ Assay, a bias-controlled multiplex PCR. The authors' analysis ran thus. Nucleated cell counts per sample were estimated from amplification of reference gene primers within the assay. Sequence reads were collapsed and filtered to measure the absolute abundance of every unique TCRbeta CDR3 rearrangement. For each sample, productive Simpson clonality was calculated by taking the square root of Simpson's diversity index across productive rearrangements. TCRdb provides this immuneACCESS table in a form limited to in-frame rearrangements. Some clones are lacking; in checked studies, under half of them reflect an unresolved V gene, and why the rest are absent is not known. V, J and clone size derive from that table, while D and trimming were established from the DNA sequence. This sample comprises roughly 310,000 clones, around 90% of them detected only once. The top ten clonotypes cover approximately 2.5% of the sample.

Regarding this clone: Its specific antigen is unknown. Per-nucleotide qualities are absent, and no much larger clonotype sits a single base away.

Participants in the prospective study were aged about 18 to 100 years, lived in about two dozen United States geographic areas, and enrolled through a virtual design. To assign participants to cohorts, the prospective study relied on clinical history that participants themselves reported in a screening survey and a study questionnaire. For ImmuneRACE Cohort 3, a participant was defined as recovered based on two consecutive negative NP/OP PCR tests, clearance by a healthcare professional, or resolution of symptoms. In the prospective study, whole blood, serum and a nasopharyngeal or oropharyngeal swab were collected from each participant by mobile phlebotomists. Participants in the prospective study had the option to provide additional blood draws and questionnaires over a roughly 2-month period. Before DNA extraction, blood samples from the prospective study were shipped at room temperature or frozen.

The paper as a whole reports these results and caveats: How much clinical and demographic metadata was included differed by source and by participant, and the metadata was provided uncurated.

CDR1 and CDR2 are drawn from the germline V gene: SNHLY, FYNNEI. CDR3 length: 13 amino acids, cysteine to phenylalanine. The read is trimmed to its CDR3 DNA, 39 bases read in frame from base 1. Trimming costs V 6 bases and J 4 bases, and their ends lie 12 bases apart. The chain couples TRBV2 to TRBJ1-1; tentative D gene TRBD1, with 5 bases matching. Sequenced input: PBMCs or T cells enriched from blood (not recorded which). This TCR derives from a man aged 55 to 69 who had recovered from COVID-19. In nucleotides, the sequence is TGTGCCAGCAGCGCACAGGTACGCACTGAAGCTTTCTTT. Translation gives CASSAQVRTEAFF.